A selection of T cell receptor beta chains follows, all from one sample in a study of blood T cell repertoires in COVID-19. Assay used: immunoSEQ multiplex PCR; TCRdb lists only in-frame clones, some missing. This sample yields about 430,000 clones, of which about 88% are seen a single time; 1.4% to 1.5% belongs to the top ten. Sequences were obtained from PBMCs or T cells enriched from blood (not recorded which). These receptors were obtained from a woman aged 18-35 years who had been exposed to COVID-19. Both conserved end residues are part of each CDR3. D genes are given only for firm matches. The size field is filled for only some rows; it gives once, few, many or a size class.

clone_size j_call d_call v_call cdr3_aa cdr3_nt
NA TRBJ1-1 TRBD1 TRBV27 CASSFQGEATEAFF TGTGCCAGCAGTTTTCAGGGGGAGGCCACTGAAGCTTTCTTT
NA TRBJ1-1 NA TRBV28 CASSGTLGGSGTEAFF TGTGCCAGCAGCGGAACCCTAGGGGGTTCGGGCACTGAAGCTTTCTTT
NA TRBJ1-4 NA TRBV1 CTSSQMDTVEKLFF TGCACCAGCAGCCAGATGGACACCGTCGAAAAACTGTTTTTT
NA TRBJ2-7 NA TRBV18 CASSPPTGIRIYEQYF TGTGCCAGCTCACCACCGACCGGGATCAGGATCTACGAGCAGTACTTC
NA TRBJ2-5 TRBD1 TRBV13 CASSLRTGGEGETQYF TGTGCCAGCAGCCTACGGACAGGGGGAGAAGGGGAGACCCAGTACTTC
once TRBJ2-1 TRBD2 TRBV6-5 CASSYSGSGRYNEQFF TGTGCCAGCAGTTACTCGGGGAGCGGGAGGTATAATGAGCAGTTCTTC
NA TRBJ2-4 NA TRBV3-1/TRBV3-2 CASSLRAGLAKNIQYF TGTGCCAGCAGCCTAAGGGCAGGACTAGCCAAAAACATTCAGTACTTC
NA TRBJ2-3 TRBD2 TRBV6-1 CASSVFSGGSTDTQYF TGTGCCAGCAGTGTTTTTAGCGGGGGAAGCACAGATACGCAGTATTTT
once TRBJ2-7 NA TRBV11-2 CASSNQRTDYEQYF TGTGCCAGCAGCAACCAGCGGACCGATTACGAGCAGTACTTC
NA TRBJ2-2 NA TRBV6-5 CASSYWASAGELFF TGTGCCAGCAGTTACTGGGCTAGCGCCGGGGAGCTGTTTTTT
NA TRBJ2-7 NA TRBV27 CASSLSRQPIYEQYF TGTGCCAGCAGTTTATCGAGGCAGCCTATCTACGAGCAGTACTTC
NA TRBJ2-7 NA TRBV29-1 CSVEDGQGNEQYF TGCAGCGTTGAAGACGGCCAGGGGAACGAGCAGTACTTC
NA TRBJ2-1 TRBD2 TRBV4-1 CASSQLGLAGEGQFF TGCGCCAGCAGCCAACTGGGACTAGCGGGAGAGGGGCAGTTCTTC
NA TRBJ2-4 NA TRBV4-3 CASSQGSILSGNIQYF TGCGCCAGCAGCCAAGGTTCTATACTTTCGGGAAACATTCAGTACTTC
NA TRBJ1-2 TRBD1 TRBV28 CASSLRDRGLYGYTF TGTGCCAGCAGCCTCCGGGACAGGGGGCTCTATGGCTACACCTTC
NA TRBJ1-6 TRBD1 TRBV27 CASSLDRVTSPLHF TGTGCCAGCAGTTTAGACAGGGTCACGTCACCCCTCCACTTT
NA TRBJ2-3 TRBD2 TRBV28 CASSVAGLSTDTQYF TGTGCCAGCAGTGTAGCGGGACTTAGCACAGATACGCAGTATTTT
NA TRBJ2-7 TRBD2 TRBV7-8 CASSLRTSGYEQYF TGTGCCAGCAGCTTACGCACTAGCGGTTACGAGCAGTACTTC
NA TRBJ1-1 TRBD1 TRBV25-1 CASRARNRGQDTEAFF TGTGCCAGCAGGGCCCGCAACAGGGGGCAGGACACTGAAGCTTTCTTT
NA TRBJ1-5 NA TRBV12-3/TRBV12-4 CASSPDLGEPQHF TGTGCCAGCAGCCCGGATTTAGGGGAGCCCCAGCATTTT
NA TRBJ2-5 NA TRBV2 CASSEFAGQGIGETQYF TGTGCCAGCAGTGAATTCGCAGGGCAGGGTATAGGGGAGACCCAGTACTTC
NA TRBJ2-5 NA TRBV4-1 CASSQGGQETQYF TGCGCCAGCAGCCAAGGAGGACAAGAGACCCAGTACTTC
NA TRBJ1-2 TRBD1 TRBV5-6 CASSFRGDYGYTF TGTGCCAGCAGCTTCAGGGGGGACTATGGCTACACCTTC
NA TRBJ2-7 TRBD1 TRBV2 CASRMGQGRYEQYF TGTGCCAGCAGGATGGGACAGGGGCGGTACGAGCAGTACTTC
NA TRBJ1-1 NA TRBV9 CASSPRGLTEAFF TGTGCCAGCAGCCCCCGAGGGCTGACTGAAGCTTTCTTT
NA TRBJ2-7 TRBD1 TRBV6-2/TRBV6-3 CASSYAGQGEQYF TGTGCCAGCAGTTACGCGGGACAGGGGGAGCAGTACTTC
NA TRBJ1-1 NA TRBV10-1 CASKESGAFTEAFF TGCGCCTCGAAAGAGTCAGGGGCGTTCACTGAAGCTTTCTTT
NA TRBJ1-6 NA TRBV3-1/TRBV3-2 CASSQGRGTNNSPLHF TGTGCCAGCAGCCAAGGGAGAGGGACAAATAATTCACCCCTCCACTTT
NA TRBJ2-7 TRBD2 TRBV6-5 CASTLGLDPYEQYF TGTGCCAGCACCCTAGGACTAGATCCCTACGAGCAGTACTTC
NA TRBJ1-6 NA TRBV28 CASSFPTGTPLHF TGTGCCAGCAGTTTCCCTACAGGGACACCCCTCCACTTT
NA TRBJ2-2 NA TRBV27 CASSQKQGLRATGELFF TGTGCCAGCAGTCAGAAACAGGGTTTACGAGCGACCGGGGAGCTGTTTTTT
NA TRBJ2-1 NA TRBV18 CASSPSNGGSYNEQFF TGTGCCAGCTCACCCTCTAACGGGGGCTCCTACAATGAGCAGTTCTTC
NA TRBJ2-3 NA TRBV28 CASSIRQPDTQYF TGTGCCAGCAGTATCCGACAGCCAGATACGCAGTATTTT
NA TRBJ1-1 NA TRBV28 CASSSASTGSTEAFF TGTGCCAGCAGTTCCGCCTCTACGGGGAGCACTGAAGCTTTCTTT
NA TRBJ2-3 NA TRBV6-4 CASSEQGADTQYF TGTGCCAGCAGTGAACAGGGCGCAGATACGCAGTATTTT
NA TRBJ1-2 NA TRBV3-1/TRBV3-2 CASSQAPGSYTF TGTGCCAGCAGCCAAGCTCCGGGGTCTTACACCTTC
NA TRBJ1-2 NA TRBV5-6 CASSLWAGSHYGYTF TGTGCCAGCAGCTTGTGGGCAGGATCCCACTATGGCTACACCTTC
once TRBJ2-1 TRBD2 TRBV11-2 CASSLNAGLAHNEQFF TGTGCCAGCAGCTTAAATGCGGGACTAGCTCACAATGAGCAGTTCTTC
once TRBJ2-4 TRBD2 TRBV4-2 CASSQVAGAAKNIQYF TGTGCCAGCAGCCAAGTAGCGGGGGCCGCCAAAAACATTCAGTACTTC
NA TRBJ1-1 NA TRBV9 CASSVGVQGRAAFF TGTGCCAGCAGCGTAGGGGTCCAGGGGCGCGCAGCTTTCTTT
NA TRBJ2-5 NA TRBV7-2 CASSLAQGSETQYF TGTGCCAGCAGCTTAGCCCAGGGAAGCGAGACCCAGTACTTC
NA TRBJ1-1 NA TRBV5-1 CASSLATATGEAFF TGCGCCAGCAGCTTGGCGACAGCAACCGGTGAAGCTTTCTTT
NA TRBJ2-2 TRBD2 TRBV5-1 CASSPLAGGRTGELFF TGCGCCAGCAGCCCTTTAGCGGGGGGGCGCACCGGGGAGCTGTTTTTT
NA TRBJ2-1 TRBD2 TRBV30 CAWSEGLAGVNEQFF TGTGCCTGGAGTGAGGGACTAGCGGGGGTAAATGAGCAGTTCTTC
NA TRBJ1-1 TRBD1 TRBV14 CASSQVTGRMNTEAFF TGTGCCAGCAGCCAAGTGACAGGGCGCATGAACACTGAAGCTTTCTTT
NA TRBJ2-7 NA TRBV7-6 CASSTRGPYEQYF TGTGCCAGCAGCACCAGGGGACCCTACGAGCAGTACTTC
NA TRBJ1-5 NA TRBV19 CASLWSRSSNQPQHF TGTGCCAGTTTATGGTCCCGGAGTAGCAATCAGCCCCAGCATTTT
NA TRBJ1-2 NA TRBV5-1 CASSLDGNYGYTF TGCGCCAGCAGCCTAGACGGTAACTATGGCTACACCTTC
NA TRBJ1-3 NA TRBV25-1 CASSPRGNTIYF TGTGCCAGCAGTCCCCGTGGAAACACCATATATTTT
NA TRBJ2-3 NA TRBV24-1 CATSEQGSPDTQYF TGTGCCACCAGTGAGCAGGGATCTCCAGATACGCAGTATTTT
NA TRBJ2-7 NA TRBV10-3 CAISESTVRRGAYEQYF TGTGCCATCAGTGAGTCGACCGTTCGGCGGGGAGCCTACGAGCAGTACTTC
once TRBJ2-7 TRBD2 TRBV3-1/TRBV3-2 CASSPAGLAGSSYEQYF TGTGCCAGCAGCCCGGCGGGACTAGCGGGATCCTCCTACGAGCAGTACTTC
NA TRBJ1-4 NA TRBV27 CASRKSPNEKLFF TGTGCCAGCAGGAAGAGCCCAAATGAAAAACTGTTTTTT